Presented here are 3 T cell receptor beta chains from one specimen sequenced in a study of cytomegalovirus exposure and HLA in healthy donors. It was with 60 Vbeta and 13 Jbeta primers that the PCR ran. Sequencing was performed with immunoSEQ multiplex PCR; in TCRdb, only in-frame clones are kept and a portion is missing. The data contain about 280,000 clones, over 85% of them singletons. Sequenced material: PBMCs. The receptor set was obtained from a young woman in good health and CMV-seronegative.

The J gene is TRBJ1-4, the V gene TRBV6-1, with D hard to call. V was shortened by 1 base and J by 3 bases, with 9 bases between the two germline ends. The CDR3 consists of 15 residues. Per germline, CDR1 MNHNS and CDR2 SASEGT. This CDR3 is CASSEGGRSNEKLFF. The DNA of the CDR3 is TGTGCCAGCAGTGAAGGTGGCCGTTCTAATGAAAAACTGTTTTTT.

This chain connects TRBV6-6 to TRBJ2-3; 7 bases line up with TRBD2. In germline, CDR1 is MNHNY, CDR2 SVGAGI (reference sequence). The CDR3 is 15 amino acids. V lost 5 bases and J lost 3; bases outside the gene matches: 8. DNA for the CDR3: TGTGCCAGCAGTCAGCCGGGACTACCGACAGATACGCAGTATTTT. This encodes CASSQPGLPTDTQYF.

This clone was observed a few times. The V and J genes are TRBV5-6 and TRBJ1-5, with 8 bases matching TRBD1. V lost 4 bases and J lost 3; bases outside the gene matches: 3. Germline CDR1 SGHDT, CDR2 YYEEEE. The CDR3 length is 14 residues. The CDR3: CASSLGQVNQPQHF. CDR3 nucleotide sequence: TGTGCCAGCAGCCTGGGACAGGTCAATCAGCCCCAGCATTTT.